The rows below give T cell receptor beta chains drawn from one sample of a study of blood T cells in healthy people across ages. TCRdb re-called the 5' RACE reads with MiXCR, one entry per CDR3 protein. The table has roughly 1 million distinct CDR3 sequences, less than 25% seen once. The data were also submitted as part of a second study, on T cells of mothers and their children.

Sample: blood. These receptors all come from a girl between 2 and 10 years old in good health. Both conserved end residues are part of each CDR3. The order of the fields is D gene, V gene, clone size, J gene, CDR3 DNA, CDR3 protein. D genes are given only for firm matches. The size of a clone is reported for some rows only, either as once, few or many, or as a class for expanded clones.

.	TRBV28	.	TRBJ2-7	TGTGCCAGCAGTTTGTTCCTAAGCTACGAGCAGTACTTC	CASSLFLSYEQYF
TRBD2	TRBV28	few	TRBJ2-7	TGTGCCAGCAGTTCCTTAACTAGCGGGGTAGCCTACGAGCAGTACTTC	CASSSLTSGVAYEQYF
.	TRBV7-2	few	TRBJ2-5	TGTGCCAGCAGCTTAGGGGGAGACCTATGGGGAGAGACCCAGTACTTC	CASSLGGDLWGETQYF
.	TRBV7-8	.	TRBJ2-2	TGTGCCAGCAGCCGCCCACAGGGCGTCACCGGGGAGCTGTTTTTT	CASSRPQGVTGELFF
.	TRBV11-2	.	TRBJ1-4	TGTGCCAGTAGCTCAGGAAGAGGGTCCGAACCAGCTAATGAAAAACTGTTTTTT	CASSSGRGSEPANEKLFF
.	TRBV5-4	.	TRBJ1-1	TGTGCCAGCAGCAAGGGTATGGGTGACACTGAAGCTTTCTTT	CASSKGMGDTEAFF
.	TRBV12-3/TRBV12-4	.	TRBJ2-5	TGTGCCAGCAGCAATCAGGTCGTGGAGACCCAGTACTTC	CASSNQVVETQYF
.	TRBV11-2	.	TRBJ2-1	TGTGCCAGCAGCCCTCCGGACGGAGGGGATGAGCAGTTCTTC	CASSPPDGGDEQFF
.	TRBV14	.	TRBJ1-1	TGTGCCAGCAGCGGAGGGCCCCTGAACACTGAAGCTTTCTTT	CASSGGPLNTEAFF
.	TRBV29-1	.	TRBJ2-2	TGCAGCGTTGAAACAAACACCGGGGAGCTGTTTTTT	CSVETNTGELFF
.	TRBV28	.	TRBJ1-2	TGTGCCAGCAGTTTATCGGGGGCTTTTACATATGGCTACACCTTC	CASSLSGAFTYGYTF
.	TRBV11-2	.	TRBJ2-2	TGTGCCAGCAGCTTACGGGGGCGGGCCGGGGAGCTGTTTTTT	CASSLRGRAGELFF
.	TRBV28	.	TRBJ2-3	TGTGCTAGCACCCCGCAACAACACAATACGCAGTATTTT	CASTPQQHNTQYF
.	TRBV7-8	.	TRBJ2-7	TGTGCCAGCAGCTTAGGGGGAGCCCGGGCCGTCTCCTACGAGCAGTACTTC	CASSLGGARAVSYEQYF
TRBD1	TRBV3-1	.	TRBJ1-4	TGTGCCAGCAGCCTAAGCATCGGGACAGGGAGTGAAAAACTGTTTTTT	CASSLSIGTGSEKLFF
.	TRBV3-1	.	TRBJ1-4	TGTGCCAGCAGCCAAGGGGGGACTGATGAAAAACTGTTTTTT	CASSQGGTDEKLFF
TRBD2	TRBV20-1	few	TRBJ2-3	TGCAGTGCTCCTAGCGGGACCTACACAGATACGCAGTATTTT	CSAPSGTYTDTQYF
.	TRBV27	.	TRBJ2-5	TGTGCCAGCAGAGGGTGGGGCCAGGGAGTAGAGACCCAGTACTTC	CASRGWGQGVETQYF
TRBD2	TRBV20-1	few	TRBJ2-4	TGCAGTGCTCCCGGTCCTAGCGGGGTGTCCAAAAACATTCAGTACTTC	CSAPGPSGVSKNIQYF
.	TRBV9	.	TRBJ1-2	TGTGCCAGCAGCGTCCCCGATTATGGCTACACCTTC	CASSVPDYGYTF
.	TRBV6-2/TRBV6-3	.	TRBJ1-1	TGTGCCAGCAGTTACTCCAGACTTCAGAACACTGAAGCTTTCTTT	CASSYSRLQNTEAFF
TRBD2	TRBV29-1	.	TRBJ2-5	TGCAGCGTTGTCCCGACACTAGCGACCAGAGAGACCCAGTACTTC	CSVVPTLATRETQYF
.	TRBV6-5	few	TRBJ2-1	TGTGCCAGCAGTTCACTTCAGAGCTCCTGCAATGAGCAGTTCTTC	CASSSLQSSCNEQFF
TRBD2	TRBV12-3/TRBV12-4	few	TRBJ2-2	TGTGCCAGCAGTTTTAAGACTAGCGGGAACACCGGGGAGCTGTTTTTT	CASSFKTSGNTGELFF
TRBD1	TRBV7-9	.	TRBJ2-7	TGTGCCAGCAGCACCCCGGACAGGGGGCCCTACGAGCAGTACTTC	CASSTPDRGPYEQYF
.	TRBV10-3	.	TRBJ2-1	TGTGCCGTACGGAACCACAGACTAGATACAAATGAGCAGTTCTTC	CAVRNHRLDTNEQFF
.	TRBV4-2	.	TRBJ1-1	TGTGCCAGCAGCCTGACGGGGCAACTCACTGAAGCTTTCTTT	CASSLTGQLTEAFF
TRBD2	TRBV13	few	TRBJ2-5	TGTGCCAGCAGCTTCGCGGGGGTTGAGACCCAGTACTTC	CASSFAGVETQYF
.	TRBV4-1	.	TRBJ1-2	TGCGCCAGCAGCCAGATCTCGATGACAGTGGGCCCCTATGGCTACACCTTC	CASSQISMTVGPYGYTF
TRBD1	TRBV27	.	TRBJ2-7	TGTGCCAGCAGCTCAGGGGGAACCATCTACGAGCAGTACTTC	CASSSGGTIYEQYF
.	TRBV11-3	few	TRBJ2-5	TGTGCCAGCAGCTCTTCTTTGTATCAAGAGACCCAGTACTTC	CASSSSLYQETQYF
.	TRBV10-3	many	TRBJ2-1	TGTGCCATAAACGAGATGTTGGGCAATGAGCAGTTCTTC	CAINEMLGNEQFF
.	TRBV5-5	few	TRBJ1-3	TGTGCCAGCAGCTTAGGTCCTGCTGGAAACACCATATATTTT	CASSLGPAGNTIYF
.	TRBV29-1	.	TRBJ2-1	TGCAGCGTTGACGGGGGACCTGAGCAGTTCTTC	CSVDGGPEQFF
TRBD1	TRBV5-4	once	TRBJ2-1	TGTGCCAGCAGCCCTAGGACAGGCCGGACAAAGCAGTTCTTC	CASSPRTGRTKQFF
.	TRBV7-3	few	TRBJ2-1	TGTGCCAGCAGCCCGAGCTCAGGGGCGCGGAGTTTCAATGAGCAGTTCTTC	CASSPSSGARSFNEQFF
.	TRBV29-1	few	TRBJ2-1	TGCAGCGTTGTCGGGGTCTATGAGCAGTTCTTC	CSVVGVYEQFF
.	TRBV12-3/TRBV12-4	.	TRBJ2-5	TGTGCCAGCAGTTTCGGGAAGTTGCAGTACTTC	CASSFGKLQYF
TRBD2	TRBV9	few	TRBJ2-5	TGTGCCAGCAGCGTAGGGGGTAGCGGGAGACACCAAGAGACCCAGTACTTC	CASSVGGSGRHQETQYF
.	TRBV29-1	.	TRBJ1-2	TGCAGCGTTGAAGATAAGATATGGGGGGCGGACGGCTACACCTTC	CSVEDKIWGADGYTF
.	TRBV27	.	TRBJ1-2	TGTGCCAGCAGTTTACTTGACGGGACGGTTAACTATGGCTACACCTTC	CASSLLDGTVNYGYTF
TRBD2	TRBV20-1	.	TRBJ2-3	TGCAGTGCTATCGGACTAGCGGGTCACACAGATACGCAGTATTTT	CSAIGLAGHTDTQYF